The 26 T cell receptor beta chains given below trace back to one sample, sequenced in a study of T cells in Graves' hyperthyroidism and ophthalmopathy. What was amplified from RNA transcripts were TCR beta CDR3 regions. A set of HTBI primers served as the primers for a first-round RT-PCR of the TCR CDR3. Each CDR3 protein gets one entry after TCRdb re-called the multiplex PCR reads with MiXCR. The data show about 560,000 distinct CDR3 sequences, 12% to 15% seen once. The sequenced sample consisted of blood. The receptors derive from a woman aged 40 to 50 with Graves' hyperthyroidism.

There are many counts of this clonotype. The CDR3 here is CASSTGRGGQPQHF. In DNA, the CDR3 is TGTGCCAGCAGCACGGGGAGGGGTGGTCAGCCCCAGCATTTT. The chain employs TRBV28 and TRBJ1-5, with a tentative D call TRBD1 (5 bases). The V gene lost 6 bases and the J gene lost 6 bases, with 15 bases spanning the gap. This CDR3 contains 14 residues. CDR1 MDHEN and CDR2 SYDVKM come from the germline V gene.

This clonotype was seen many times. This rearrangement joins TRBV6-1 to TRBJ1-5; 7 bases match TRBD1. V shed 5 bases, J shed 0 bases, and the junction held 16 bases outside the gene matches. The germline V gene encodes CDR1 MNHNS and CDR2 SASEGT. The CDR3 is made up of 19 amino acids. Here the CDR3 reads CASSPLPGDSEYSNQPQHF. Written as DNA, the CDR3 is TGTGCCAGCAGTCCCCTCCCGGGGGACAGCGAATATAGCAATCAGCCCCAGCATTTT.

This clonotype has more than one count but fewer than ten. This chain joins TRBV19 and TRBJ1-5; D gene ambiguous. There are 13 residues in the CDR3. Trimming stripped 6 bases from V and 4 bases from J, with 10 bases between. Germline CDR1 is LNHDA and CDR2 is SQIVND (reference sequence). This CDR3 reads CASRVAGNQPQHF. CDR3 in DNA: TGTGCCAGTAGGGTCGCGGGAAATCAGCCCCAGCATTTT.

In its sample, this clonotype was seen many times. This rearrangement joins TRBV28 to TRBJ2-5, with 9 bases matching TRBD2. The junction had 12 bases not matched to a gene; V was cut back by 8 bases and J by 2 bases. From germline, CDR1 is MDHEN and CDR2 SYDVKM. The CDR3 covers 16 residues. The CDR3 nucleotides are TGTGCCAGCGGCACCTTAGCGGGAGAAGGGCAAGAGACCCAGTACTTC. Translation gives CASGTLAGEGQETQYF.

This clonotype was seen ten or more times. The chain carries TRBV20-1 and TRBJ2-3, with 11 nucleotides matching TRBD2. The CDR3 covers 15 residues. V lost 6 bases, J lost 2 bases, and 7 bases stayed unmatched. In germline, CDR1 is DFQATT, CDR2 SNEGSKA (reference sequence). CDR3 residues: CSARLAGPPTDTQYF. CDR3 coding DNA: TGCAGTGCCAGACTAGCGGGGCCTCCCACAGATACGCAGTATTTT.

This clonotype was counted many times. The chain joins TRBV7-9 to TRBJ2-5; 7 bases match TRBD2. The CDR3 runs to 16 residues. Germline values: CDR1 SEHNR, CDR2 FQNEAQ (reference sequence). V lost 5 bases to trimming and J lost 5 bases; unmatched junction nucleotides: 14. The CDR3 spells CASSRSGGSKSETQYF. The DNA for the CDR3 is TGTGCCAGCAGCCGTTCGGGAGGCTCTAAGTCGGAGACCCAGTACTTC.

The gene calls are TRBV28 and TRBJ2-5, with a weak D call TRBD1 (5 bases). The CDR3 is 18 residues long. Germline V CDR1 and CDR2: MDHEN, SYDVKM. The V and J ends lost 6 bases and 0 bases respectively, with 23 bases between them. The CDR3 region has the DNA TGTGCCAGCAGCCCCTACCTTACTTCTGGGGCCCACCAAGAGACCCAGTACTTC. Protein: CASSPYLTSGAHQETQYF. The complete variable domain, with remaining parts taken from reference TRBV28 and TRBJ2-5, reads DVKVTQSSRYLVKRTGEKVFLECVQDMDHENMFWYRQDPGLGLRLIYFSYDVKMKEKGDIPEGYSVSREKKERFSLILESASTNQTSMYLCASSPYLTSGAHQETQYFGPGTRLLVL.

This clonotype was observed at least ten times. The gene calls are TRBV7-2 and TRBJ2-7; either TRBD1 or TRBD2 may supply D (5 bases each). The germline V gene encodes CDR1 SGHTA and CDR2 FQGNSA. The CDR3 is 13 residues long. Trimming shortened V by 6 bases and J by 2 bases, and 11 bases separated the two germline ends. This CDR3 is CASSLGVAYEQYF. The DNA for the CDR3 is TGTGCCAGCAGTTTGGGGGTGGCCTACGAGCAGTACTTC.

There are many counts of this clonotype. This chain connects TRBV12-3 or TRBV12-4 to TRBJ1-2, with D uncertain. V was trimmed by 4 bases and J by 1 base, leaving 10 bases between them. The CDR3 covers 14 residues. CDR3 in amino acids: CASSSPQINYGYTF. CDR3 sequence (DNA): TGTGCCAGCAGTTCGCCACAGATTAACTATGGCTACACCTTC.

The chain recombines TRBV20-1 with TRBJ1-3, with D unresolved. Germline-derived CDR1 and CDR2 are DFQATT and SNEGSKA (reference sequence). The V end was cut by 2 bases, the J end by 0 bases, with 20 bases between. The CDR3 is made up of 18 amino acids. The CDR3 loop is CSARIGSKLSNSGNTIYF. CDR3 nucleotides: TGCAGTGCTAGAATTGGGTCTAAGCTTTCCAACTCTGGAAACACCATATATTTT.

This sequence joins TRBV5-4 and TRBJ2-2; 7 nucleotides align to TRBD2. Per germline, CDR1 SGHNT and CDR2 YYREEE (reference sequence). Trimming cost V 1 base and J 3 bases; bases outside gene matches: 6. This CDR3 spans 16 amino acids. As DNA, the CDR3 is TGTGCCAGCAGCTTGCCTTCTAGCGGTGACACCGGGGAGCTGTTTTTT. Residues: CASSLPSSGDTGELFF.

The table lists this clonotype with many counts. This rearrangement joins TRBV20-1 to TRBJ2-1, with 9 bases that match TRBD2. The CDR3 has 14 residues. Germline V gene sequence: CDR1 DFQATT, CDR2 SNEGSKA (reference sequence). CDR3 sequence: CGYSGRGGYNEQFF. For the CDR3, the DNA is TGCGGATATAGCGGGAGAGGGGGGTACAATGAGCAGTTCTTC.

The sample holds many counts of this clonotype. J is TRBJ2-3 and V is TRBV11-1; D not certain. Trimming shortened V by 5 bases and J by 0 bases, and 6 bases separated the two germline ends. The CDR3 runs to 13 residues. Looked up from germline, CDR1 is SGHAT and CDR2 is FQDESV (reference sequence). The CDR3 here is CASSPQSTDTQYF. As DNA, the CDR3 is TGTGCCAGCAGCCCACAAAGCACAGATACGCAGTATTTT. Variable domain in full (rest from reference TRBV11-1 and TRBJ2-3): EAEVAQSPRYKITEKSQAVAFWCDPISGHATLYWYRQILGQGPELLVQFQDESVVDDSQLPKDRFSAERLKGVDSTLKIQPAELGDSAMYLCASSPQSTDTQYFGPGTRLTVL.

This clonotype was seen many times. The chain joins TRBV30 to TRBJ1-1; D might be TRBD1 (6 bases). The germline V gene has CDR1 GTSNPN and CDR2 SVGIG (reference sequence). This CDR3 has 13 amino acids. V lost 4 bases and J lost 7, with 16 bases in between. The CDR3 spells CAWTGAVGNEAFF. CDR3 nucleotides: TGTGCCTGGACGGGGGCCGTCGGAAATGAAGCTTTCTTT.

This clonotype was recorded at least ten times. The rearrangement uses TRBV2 and TRBJ1-1; D gene ambiguous. V was cut by 7 bases and J by 7 bases, with 13 bases left in between. Germline V gene sequence: CDR1 SNHLY, CDR2 FYNNEI. The CDR3 has 12 residues. CDR3 bases: TGTGCCAGCACTCAACAGTGGGATGAAGCTTTCTTT. Its protein is CASTQQWDEAFF.

The rearrangement links TRBV6-1 to TRBJ2-1; D gene uncertain. The CDR3 sequence is 14 residues long. The V end lost 0 bases, the J end lost 7 bases, and 10 bases lay between the germline ends. CDR1 MNHNS and CDR2 SASEGT come from the germline V gene. CDR3 in DNA: TGTGCCAGCAGTGAAGCGCCAGGTCCTAATGAGCAGTTCTTC. Amino acid sequence: CASSEAPGPNEQFF.

This clonotype was counted between two and nine times. The gene calls are TRBV6-1 and TRBJ2-3, with no clear D. V was pared by 5 bases and J by 3 bases, with 12 bases between. Germline CDR1 reads MNHNS; CDR2 reads SASEGT. The CDR3 is 14 amino acids. The CDR3 DNA reads TGTGCCAGCAGTTTCACGGTGAGGACAGATACGCAGTATTTT. The encoded protein is CASSFTVRTDTQYF.

This clonotype was observed at least ten times. The rearrangement joins TRBV2 to TRBJ2-1, with TRBD2 matching over 13 bases. Germline V gene sequence: CDR1 SNHLY, CDR2 FYNNEI. Trimming took 6 bases from V and 6 from J; bases not matched to a gene: 11. The CDR3 consists of 17 residues. Here the CDR3 DNA reads TGTGCCAGCAGGGACCAAACTAGCGGGAGGGCCTTCAATGAGCAGTTCTTC. Protein sequence: CASRDQTSGRAFNEQFF.

This clonotype has ten or more counts. This sequence joins TRBV27 and TRBJ2-1; D is unclear. Trimming left V 3 bases short and J 10 bases short, with 10 bases between. Looked up from germline, CDR1 is MNHEY and CDR2 is SMNVEV (reference sequence). The CDR3 is 12 amino acids. CDR3 in DNA: TGTGCCAGCAGTTTCGGACGGCACGAGCAGTTCTTC. It translates to CASSFGRHEQFF.

This clonotype was seen ten or more times. The chain carries TRBV20-1 and TRBJ2-7, with 10 bases fitting TRBD2. After removal of 3 bases from V and 5 bases from J, the junction contained 4 bases not matched to a gene. Germline loops: CDR1 DFQATT, CDR2 SNEGSKA (reference sequence). The CDR3 is 13 residues long. The CDR3 DNA sequence: TGCAGTGCTAGGAAGCTAGCGGGAGACGAGCAGTACTTC. It translates to CSARKLAGDEQYF.

This sequence joins TRBV13 and TRBJ2-2; maybe TRBD2 (5 bases). V shed 6 bases and J shed 3 bases, with 17 bases lying between them. The length of the CDR3 is 16 residues. The germline V gene encodes CDR1 PRHDT and CDR2 FYEKMQ (reference sequence). CDR3 residues: CASSFRFSRDTGELFF. The DNA for the CDR3 is TGTGCCAGCAGTTTCCGGTTTTCGAGGGACACCGGGGAGCTGTTTTTT.

As for this clonotype: Without the conserved terminal phenylalanine or tryptophan, this CDR3 likely stems from a read error. The rearrangement uses TRBV30 and TRBJ1-1; D perhaps matches TRBD1 (5 bases). Germline CDR1 GTSNPN, CDR2 SVGIG (reference sequence). This CDR3 has 13 residues. V was cut by 4 bases and J by 4 bases, with 13 bases left in between. CDR3 DNA: TGTGCCTGGATCACCGGGGCTAGCACTGAAGCTTTCCTT. This gives the protein CAWITGASTEAFL.

This clonotype has a count of ten or more. The genes are TRBV6-5 and TRBJ2-3, with D possibly matching TRBD1 (6 bases). The length of the CDR3 is 16 residues. Trimming left V 2 bases short and J 0 bases short, with 12 bases between. The germline V gene has CDR1 MNHEY and CDR2 SVGAGI. Here the CDR3 reads CASSYPHRASTDTQYF. CDR3 sequence (DNA): TGTGCCAGCAGTTACCCGCACAGGGCTAGCACAGATACGCAGTATTTT.

This clonotype has a handful of counts. The chain combines TRBV14 with TRBJ1-4; maybe TRBD1 (6 bases). This CDR3 region has 15 residues. Germline CDR1 SGHDN, CDR2 FVKESK. Trimming removed 3 bases at V and 3 bases at J, with 11 bases between. The chain's CDR3 is CASSHRTDPNEKLFF. CDR3 coding DNA: TGTGCCAGCAGCCACCGGACAGATCCTAATGAAAAACTGTTTTTT.

This clonotype has ten or more counts. The chain joins TRBV12-3 or TRBV12-4 to TRBJ2-7; TRBD2 agrees at 9 bases. Trimming at V came to 5 bases and at J to 0 bases, leaving 5 bases not matched to a gene. This CDR3 spans 15 amino acids. CDR3 protein: CASSALTSGSYEQYF. DNA for the CDR3: TGTGCCAGCAGTGCTCTGACTAGCGGCTCCTACGAGCAGTACTTC.

Ten or more counts support this clonotype. The genes are TRBV30 and TRBJ1-4, with D perhaps TRBD1 (5 bases). The CDR3 extends over 13 amino acids. Germline CDR1 reads GTSNPN; CDR2 reads SVGIG (reference sequence). V was cut by 4 bases and J by 5 bases, with 11 bases left in between. CDR3 residues: CAWTPAGNEKLFF. The CDR3 nucleotides are TGTGCCTGGACCCCGGCAGGGAATGAAAAACTGTTTTTT. Together with reference TRBV30 and TRBJ1-4, the CDR3 gives the full variable domain: SQTIHQWPATLVQPVGSPLSLECTVEGTSNPNLYWYRQAAGRGLQLLFYSVGIGQISSEVPQNLSASRPQDRQFILSSKKLLLSDSGFYLCAWTPAGNEKLFFGSGTQLSVL.